Given below is one TCR beta chain in context. The data derive from a study of blood T cell repertoires in COVID-19. Across the whole study: The cDNA or gDNA used as material had been derived from T cells, B-cell-depleted T cells, or PBMCs.

Libraries were prepared by immunoSEQ multiplex PCR; TCRdb keeps only in-frame clonotypes and omits some of them. This table has some 110,000 clones, around 70% appearing once. Germline V CDR1 and CDR2: SGHTS, YDEGEE. V was pared by 1 base and J by 1 base, with 9 bases between. The CDR3 spans 14 residues. The sequenced sample consisted of peripheral blood. The chain couples TRBV5-8 to TRBJ2-7; no clear D gene. The receptor's source is a man older than 75 with COVID-19, enrolled during active disease. For the CDR3, the DNA is TGTGCCAGCAGCTTGACCTGGGCGTCCTACGAGCAGTACTTC. This translates into CASSLTWASYEQYF.